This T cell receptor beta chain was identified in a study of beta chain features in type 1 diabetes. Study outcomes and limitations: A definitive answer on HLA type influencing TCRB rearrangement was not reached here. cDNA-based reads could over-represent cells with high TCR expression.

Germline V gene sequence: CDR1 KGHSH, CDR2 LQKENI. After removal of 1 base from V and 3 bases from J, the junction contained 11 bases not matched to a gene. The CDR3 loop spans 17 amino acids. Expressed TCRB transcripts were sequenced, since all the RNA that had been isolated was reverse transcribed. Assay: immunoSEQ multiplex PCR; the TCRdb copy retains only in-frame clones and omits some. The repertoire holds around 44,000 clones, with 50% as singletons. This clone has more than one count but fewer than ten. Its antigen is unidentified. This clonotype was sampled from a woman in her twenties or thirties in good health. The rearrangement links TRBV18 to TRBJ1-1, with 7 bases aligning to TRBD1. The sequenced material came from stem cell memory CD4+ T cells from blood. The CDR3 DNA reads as TGTGCCAGCTCACCACGAACTTCTTCTACAGGGGACACTGAAGCTTTCTTT. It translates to CASSPRTSSTGDTEAFF.